This paragraph reports one T cell receptor (beta chain). The CDR3 regions of TCR beta were amplified from RNA transcripts. HTBI primers were used for first-round RT-PCR of the TCR CDR3. TCRdb passed the multiplex PCR reads through MiXCR, listing each CDR3 protein once. The table shows about 640,000 distinct CDR3 sequences, with 13% to 15% occurring only once. Trimming removed 10 bases from V and 5 bases from J, with 21 bases in between. The CDR3 runs to 14 residues. Germline V gene lookup returns CDR1 LNHDA and CDR2 SQIVND (reference sequence). The sample originates from a study of T cells in Graves' hyperthyroidism and ophthalmopathy.

Sequencing was done on a sample of blood. V is TRBV19 and J is TRBJ2-7, with D maybe TRBD1 (7 bases). This clonotype originated in a woman in her 50s with Graves' ophthalmopathy. The CDR3 sequence is CATGAEQGMNEQYF. The CDR3 coding sequence is TGTGCCACGGGGGCTGAACAGGGGATGAACGAGCAGTACTTC.